This T cell receptor beta chain was recovered during a study of T cells after yellow fever vaccination. Findings and caveats of the study: The secondary response peaked faster, at day 5 versus 15, but was weaker.

The table lists this clonotype with a few counts. What it recognizes is unknown. Template switching by 5'RACE produced TCR cDNA, adding a universal primer site and UMIs. TCRdb used MiXCR to reprocess the 5' RACE reads, holding one entry per CDR3 protein. The sample consists of 250,000 to 400,000 distinct CDR3 sequences, over 4% of them appearing once. Trimming removed 3 bases from V and 2 bases from J, with 10 bases in between. There are 14 residues in the CDR3. Germline CDR1 and CDR2: SGDLS and YYNGEE. The J gene is TRBJ2-3, the V gene TRBV9, with D perhaps matching TRBD2 (5 bases). The sequencing here drew on PBMCs, taken 5 days after the yellow fever booster vaccination. This TCR was sampled from a man younger than 30 who received the YFV17D yellow fever vaccine. CDR3 residues: CASSAGLITDTQYF. The CDR3, as DNA: TGTGCCAGCAGCGCCGGACTTATCACAGATACGCAGTATTTT.